The 17 T cell receptor beta chains listed next were all sequenced from one sample in a study of OX40 agonist ivuxolimab in advanced cancers. Generated by immunoSEQ multiplex PCR, the TCRdb table keeps only in-frame clones and is missing some. The sample comprises roughly 41,000 clones, under 90% of which are singletons, and 1.5% to 2% rests with the top ten. The specimen was CD4+ or CD8+ T cells sorted from blood, collected in a trial of the OX40 agonist ivuxolimab. The receptors were gathered from an adult with an advanced solid tumor such as melanoma, head and neck, liver or kidney cancer.

The gene calls are TRBV4-2 and TRBJ2-7; 9 nucleotides agree with TRBD2. The CDR3 is 17 residues long. The junction had 7 bases not matched to a gene; V was cut back by 0 bases and J by 1 base. Germline V lookup: CDR1 LGHNA, CDR2 YNFKEQ. The CDR3 sequence: CASSQELSGGISYEQYF. DNA of the CDR3: TGTGCCAGCAGCCAAGAGTTGAGCGGGGGGATATCCTACGAGCAGTACTTC.

The J gene is TRBJ2-1, the V gene TRBV18; D is possibly TRBD1 or TRBD2 (6 bases each). The CDR3 extends over 14 amino acids. In germline, CDR1 is KGHSH, CDR2 LQKENI. Deletions cut 0 bases from V and 7 bases from J, with 10 bases between. CDR3 loop: CASSPPGGLNEQFF. The DNA of the CDR3 is TGTGCCAGCTCACCACCAGGGGGGCTAAATGAGCAGTTCTTC. Variable domain in full (rest from reference TRBV18 and TRBJ2-1): NAGVMQNPRHLVRRRGQEARLRCSPMKGHSHVYWYRQLPEEGLKFMVYLQKENIIDESGMPKERFSAEFPKEGPSILRIQQVVRGDSAAYFCASSPPGGLNEQFFGPGTRLTVL.

This chain links TRBV7-2 with TRBJ1-2; D is perhaps TRBD1 (6 bases). Germline V gene sequence: CDR1 SGHTA, CDR2 FQGNSA. Trimming removed 1 base from V and 8 bases from J, with 11 bases in between. This CDR3 comprises 13 residues. In DNA, the CDR3 is TGTGCCAGCAGCTTAGGGGGGGGCGCGGGCTACACCTTC. Protein product: CASSLGGGAGYTF.

The chain has TRBV27 and TRBJ2-2; unclear D gene. V lost 8 bases, J lost 2 bases, and 15 bases lay in between. The V gene's germline CDR1 is MNHEY and CDR2 SMNVEV (reference sequence). The CDR3 runs 15 residues. The CDR3 loop reads CASRNSRQNTGELFF. CDR3 bases: TGTGCCAGCCGCAACTCTAGGCAAAACACCGGGGAGCTGTTTTTT.

The J gene is TRBJ2-4, the V gene TRBV7-9; 7 nucleotides agree with TRBD2. V dropped 5 bases and J dropped 11; count of bases not matched to a gene: 9. The CDR3 covers 13 residues. Germline CDR1 SEHNR, CDR2 FQNEAQ (reference sequence). CDR3 sequence: CASSLGGEGVQYF. The CDR3 coding sequence is TGTGCCAGCAGCCTGGGAGGGGAAGGGGTTCAGTACTTC. Looking up the rest from reference TRBV7-9 and TRBJ2-4 gives the full variable domain: DTGVSQNPRHKITKRGQNVTFRCDPISEHNRLYWYRQTLGQGPEFLTYFQNEAQLEKSRLLSDRFSAERPKGSFSTLEIQRTEQGDSAMYLCASSLGGEGVQYFGAGTRLSVL.

V usage is TRBV5-4 and J usage is TRBJ2-6; perhaps TRBD1 as D (7 bases). The CDR3 is 18 amino acids. Trimming removed 2 bases from V and 0 bases from J, with 15 bases in between. The germline V gene encodes CDR1 SGHNT and CDR2 YYREEE (reference sequence). The CDR3 region is CASSLFGGQRSGANVLTF. For the CDR3, the DNA is TGTGCCAGCAGCTTATTCGGGGGACAGCGCTCTGGGGCCAACGTCCTGACTTTC.

This chain's CDR3 is CASSPRAAQGRGMNTEAFF. CDR3 bases: TGTGCCAGCAGCCCCCGAGCGGCGCAGGGCAGGGGCATGAACACTGAAGCTTTCTTT. The rearrangement links TRBV14 to TRBJ1-1; tentatively, D is TRBD1 (6 bases). Trimming cost V 4 bases and J 0 bases, with 24 bases left between them. This CDR3 contains 19 residues. In germline, CDR1 is SGHDN, CDR2 FVKESK.

This chain connects TRBV18 to TRBJ2-7, with D perhaps given as TRBD1 or TRBD2 (5 bases each). The CDR3 consists of 13 residues. Trimming removed 6 bases from V and 7 bases from J, with 16 bases in between. CDR1 is KGHSH and CDR2 is LQKENI in the germline V gene. CDR3 protein: CASSAGTELEQYF. The DNA of the CDR3 is TGTGCCAGCTCGGCAGGGACGGAACTGGAGCAGTACTTC.

About this clone itself: This may stem from a read error, because a much larger clone lies one nucleotide away. Other nucleotide sequences in the sample specify the same CDR3. This chain uses TRBV19 with TRBJ1-6; the D is unclear. Germline V gives CDR1 LNHDA, CDR2 SQIVND (reference sequence). This CDR3 contains 15 residues. V lost 4 bases and J 7 bases, leaving 14 bases between the germline ends. CDR3 loop: CASSNGGWGNSPLHF. The CDR3 nucleotides are TGTGCCAGTAGTAACGGAGGATGGGGAAATTCACCCCTCCACTTT.

The rearrangement uses TRBV7-8 and TRBJ2-3; TRBD1 matches 10 bases. Trimming cost V 5 bases and J 6 bases; bases outside gene matches: 5. Germline-derived CDR1 and CDR2 are SGHVS and FQNEAQ. The CDR3 spans 14 residues. The CDR3 spells CASSPRQGADTQYF. The CDR3 nucleotides read TGTGCCAGCAGCCCCCGACAGGGGGCCGATACGCAGTATTTT.

The chain has TRBV5-1 and TRBJ2-1; 7 nucleotides align to TRBD1. Germline V gene lookup returns CDR1 SGHRS and CDR2 YFSETQ. The V gene end was trimmed by 5 bases and the J gene end by 8 bases; junction bases not matched to a gene: 10. The CDR3 consists of 14 residues. The DNA for the CDR3 is TGCGCCAGCAGTTCCCGGCAGGGGGTCCATGAGCAGTTCTTC. It is translated as CASSSRQGVHEQFF.

This chain connects TRBV5-1 to TRBJ2-5; no definite D call. CDR1 and CDR2 from the germline V gene are SGHRS and YFSETQ. This CDR3 spans 12 amino acids. The V end was cut by 0 bases, the J end by 1 base, with 1 base between. Here the CDR3 reads CASSLAQETQYF. The CDR3 nucleotides are TGCGCCAGCAGCTTGGCCCAAGAGACCCAGTACTTC.

This clone was seen just once. The V call is TRBV18, the J call TRBJ1-1; tentative D call: TRBD1 (6 bases). This CDR3 has 14 residues. V was trimmed by 5 bases and J by 5 bases, leaving 15 bases between them. CDR1 and CDR2 from the germline V gene are KGHSH and LQKENI. The CDR3 DNA reads as TGTGCCAGCTCATACTCCCGAGGGGGGACTGAAGCTTTCTTT. The encoded protein is CASSYSRGGTEAFF.

This chain links TRBV2 with TRBJ2-5; TRBD1 might be the D (5 bases). Per the germline V gene, CDR1 is SNHLY and CDR2 is FYNNEI. The CDR3 totals 13 residues. Trimming removed 2 bases at V and 5 bases at J, with 9 bases between. This CDR3 is CASSERQRETQYF. The CDR3 DNA reads TGTGCCAGCAGTGAAAGACAGAGGGAGACCCAGTACTTC.

This clone was observed a single time. The J gene is TRBJ1-5, the V gene TRBV6-6, with 8 nucleotides matching TRBD1. CDR1 MNHNY and CDR2 SVGAGI come from the germline V gene (reference sequence). The length of the CDR3 is 14 residues. V lost 4 bases to trimming and J lost 5 bases; unmatched junction nucleotides: 4. CDR3 amino acids: CASSSKDRDQPQHF. The CDR3 DNA sequence: TGTGCCAGCAGTTCCAAGGACAGGGATCAGCCCCAGCATTTT.

This clone was detected once. V usage is TRBV15 and J usage is TRBJ1-2; D may be TRBD1 (5 bases). CDR3 length equals 14 residues. Germline V gene lookup returns CDR1 LNHNV and CDR2 YYDKDF (reference sequence). The V end lost 5 bases, the J end lost 5 bases, and 15 bases lay between the germline ends. For the CDR3, the DNA is TGTGCCACCAGCCGGGGCCTAGGTGTTTATGGCTACACCTTC. Translating it yields CATSRGLGVYGYTF.

The count of this clone is one. V and J are TRBV21-1 and TRBJ1-2. TRBV21-1 is a pseudogene segment. The CDR3 spans 14 residues. The CDR3 DNA reads as TGTGCCAGCAGCAAAGAGGGCGGGAGCTATGGCTACACCTTC. This encodes CASSKEGGSYGYTF.